This T cell receptor (beta chain) stems from a study of Graves' ophthalmopathy and Graves' hyperthyroidism. The authors amplified TCR beta CDR3 regions, and they did so from RNA transcripts for repertoire sequencing. The first round was an RT-PCR with HTBI primers, and the second round was a multiplex PCR. One entry per CDR3 protein, called by TCRdb with MiXCR from the multiplex PCR reads. Of about 740,000 distinct CDR3 sequences listed, roughly two fifths are singletons. CDR1 and CDR2 from the germline V gene are SEHNR and FQNEAQ (reference sequence). Between the trimmed V and J ends, which lost 1 base and 2 bases, there was a span of 12 bases. This CDR3 region has 15 residues.

The specimen sequenced was peripheral blood. This clonotype was obtained from an adult man with Graves' ophthalmopathy. V is TRBV7-9 and J is TRBJ2-7; possibly TRBD2 for D (6 bases). CDR3 amino acids: CASSLGGAMTYEQYF. As DNA, the CDR3 is TGTGCCAGCAGCTTAGGCGGGGCAATGACCTACGAGCAGTACTTC. Full variable domain (remainder filled in from reference TRBV7-9 and TRBJ2-7): DTGVSQNPRHKITKRGQNVTFRCDPISEHNRLYWYRQTLGQGPEFLTYFQNEAQLEKSRLLSDRFSAERPKGSFSTLEIQRTEQGDSAMYLCASSLGGAMTYEQYFGPGTRLTVT.